This T cell receptor beta chain was sequenced in a study of PD-L1 blockade in urothelial cancer. This sample's time point: pretreatment peripheral blood. Assay: immunoSEQ multiplex PCR; the TCRdb copy retains only in-frame clones and omits some. The data contain about 50,000 clones, roughly 75% of them singletons. The receptor was derived from a man between 65 and 80 years old with urothelial cancer. Specimen: PBMCs, collected around atezolizumab (anti-PD-L1) treatment.

This chain's CDR3 is CASSPTGASTDTQYF. CDR3 coding DNA: TGTGCCAGCAGTCCAACAGGGGCGAGCACAGATACGCAGTATTTT. V and J are TRBV6-5 and TRBJ2-3; 7 positions match TRBD1. V trimming: 5 bases; J trimming: 0 bases; junction bases outside the gene matches: 5. CDR3 length equals 15 residues. The germline gives CDR1 MNHEY, CDR2 SVGAGI.